This TCR beta chain was captured in a study of a mutant IDH1 vaccine in newly diagnosed glioma. At the level of the study: Patients under treatment included about 60% males and roughly 40% females and had a mean age of 40.4 years.

Study-wide results and limits: Top-clonotype changes in peripheral T cells seemed unrelated to pseudoprogression.

A single count supports this clone. Antigen: not known. Losses at the gene ends were 4 bases for V and 7 bases for J; bases not matched to a gene: 6. The CDR3 covers 14 residues. Germline V gene data show CDR1 as MNHNS and CDR2 as SASEGT. The time point was: week 23, last vaccination. The content of each vaccine dose was 300 ug of mutant IDH1 20-mer peptide, and topical imiquimod accompanied it. Generated by immunoSEQ multiplex PCR, the TCRdb table keeps only in-frame clones and is missing some. The data show around 41,000 clones, 78% seen once. The sample in question was PBMCs, obtained from a glioma patient whose treatment included an IDH1 peptide vaccine. The clonotype comes from a woman aged 40 to 50 with glioma. Some clones in this sample may be carry-over from other donors' samples. This chain joins TRBV6-1 and TRBJ1-5, with TRBD1 matching 8 bases. The CDR3 sequence: CASSVQGVHQPQHF. CDR3 bases: TGTGCCAGCAGTGTACAGGGGGTGCACCAGCCCCAGCATTTT.